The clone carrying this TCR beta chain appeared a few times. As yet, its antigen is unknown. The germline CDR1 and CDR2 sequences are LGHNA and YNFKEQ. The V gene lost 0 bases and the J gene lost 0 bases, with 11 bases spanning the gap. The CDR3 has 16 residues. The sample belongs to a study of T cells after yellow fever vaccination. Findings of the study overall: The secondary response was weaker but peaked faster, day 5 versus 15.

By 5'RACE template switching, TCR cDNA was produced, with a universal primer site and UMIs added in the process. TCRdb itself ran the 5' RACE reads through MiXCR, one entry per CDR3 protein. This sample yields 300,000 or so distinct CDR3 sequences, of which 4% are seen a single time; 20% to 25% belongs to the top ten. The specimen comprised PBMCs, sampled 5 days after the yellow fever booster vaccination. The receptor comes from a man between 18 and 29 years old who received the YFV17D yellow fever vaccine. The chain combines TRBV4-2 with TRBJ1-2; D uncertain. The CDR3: CASSQERGRANYGYTF. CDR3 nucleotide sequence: TGTGCCAGCAGCCAAGAGCGCGGACGGGCTAACTATGGCTACACCTTC.